Listed below are T cell receptor beta chains from one sample, sequenced in a study of metastatic and nonmetastatic thyroid tumors. TCRdb re-clonotyped the PCR reads via MiXCR. The sample lists 45,000 to 50,000 clones, 20% to 25% seen once, with about 3.5% in the top ten. Sequenced input: blood. The source is a male donor with papillary thyroid cancer or a benign thyroid nodule (not recorded which). Some clones in this sample may be carry-over from other donors' samples. CDR3s include the opening cysteine and the closing phenylalanine or tryptophan. D genes are given only for firm matches. Size is stated for part of the rows, as once, few or many counts, or as a class when the clone is expanded.

j_call d_call clone_size v_call cdr3_aa cdr3_nt
TRBJ1-2 TRBD1 few TRBV27 CASSLGQGTGYTF TGTGCCAGCAGCTTGGGACAGGGTACTGGCTACACCTTC
TRBJ1-5 TRBD1 . TRBV2 CASSVTGTSYQPQHF TGTGCCAGCAGTGTGACAGGGACGAGTTATCAGCCCCAGCATTTT
TRBJ2-2 . . TRBV6-2/TRBV6-3 CASSSWGGQLNTGELFF TGTGCCAGCAGTTCATGGGGGGGGCAGCTGAACACCGGGGAGCTGTTTTTT
TRBJ2-3 TRBD2 many TRBV19 CASSHRGGLLDTQYF TGTGCCAGTAGTCACCGGGGGGGTCTACTTGATACGCAGTATTTT
TRBJ2-2 . many TRBV6-4 CASSGEENRELFF TGTGCCAGCAGTGGCGAGGAGAATCGGGAGCTGTTTTTT
TRBJ2-5 TRBD2 many TRBV5-5 CASSWETSGRRETQYF TGTGCCAGCAGCTGGGAGACTAGCGGGAGGCGAGAGACCCAGTACTTC
TRBJ1-2 . many TRBV6-5 CASSSRINYGYTF TGTGCCAGCAGTTCTCGGATCAACTATGGCTACACCTTC
TRBJ2-6 . . TRBV19 CASSMDGSSGANVLTF TGTGCCAGTAGTATGGACGGAAGCTCTGGGGCCAACGTCCTGACTTTC
TRBJ1-2 . . TRBV6-1 CASSEMGASSGYTF TGTGCCAGCAGTGAAATGGGGGCGTCAAGTGGCTACACCTTC
TRBJ2-3 . few TRBV6-2/TRBV6-3 CASSSPLRRGAGTDTQYF TGTGCCAGCAGTTCCCCCTTACGTCGGGGCGCGGGAACAGATACGCAGTATTTT
TRBJ2-7 . . TRBV27 CASSLSFFGTRPIEQYF TGTGCCAGCAGTTTATCTTTCTTCGGGACTCGTCCTATCGAGCAGTACTTC
TRBJ2-3 TRBD1 . TRBV12-5 CASGLGQNTDTQYF TGTGCTAGTGGTCTGGGACAGAACACAGATACGCAGTATTTT
TRBJ2-1 TRBD2 many TRBV9 CASSQGLAGYNEQFF TGTGCCAGCAGCCAGGGACTAGCGGGATACAATGAGCAGTTCTTC
TRBJ2-3 . many TRBV10-3 CAISEGDLITDTQYF TGTGCCATCAGTGAAGGGGACTTGATTACAGATACGCAGTATTTT
TRBJ1-1 . many TRBV5-1 CASSLSGVNTEAFF TGCGCCAGCAGCTTGTCTGGGGTGAACACTGAAGCTTTCTTT
TRBJ1-2 . . TRBV20-1 CSARDREVSYGYTF TGCAGTGCTAGAGATCGGGAGGTCAGCTATGGCTACACCTTC
TRBJ2-1 . once TRBV11-2 CASSLSLVGEQFF TGTGCCAGCAGCTTAAGCTTAGTCGGTGAGCAGTTCTTC
TRBJ1-6 . few TRBV12-3/TRBV12-4 CDSSSPSTEENSPLHF TGTGACAGCAGCTCCCCCTCGACAGAGGAAAATTCACCCCTCCACTTT
TRBJ2-5 . many TRBV12-3/TRBV12-4 CASSHTMKGPETQYF TGTGCCAGCAGCCACACCATGAAAGGCCCAGAGACCCAGTACTTC
TRBJ2-6 . . TRBV3-1 CASSQDQGSGANVLTF TGTGCCAGCAGCCAAGACCAGGGCTCTGGGGCCAACGTCCTGACTTTC
TRBJ1-2 TRBD1 . TRBV20-1 CSARAGGPGGYTF TGCAGTGCTAGAGCAGGGGGGCCGGGTGGCTACACCTTC
TRBJ2-2 . medium-sized TRBV30 CAWSVRETGELFF TGTGCCTGGAGTGTACGGGAGACCGGGGAGCTGTTTTTT
TRBJ1-4 . many TRBV20-1 CSVRANEKLFF TGCAGTGTAAGGGCTAATGAAAAACTGTTTTTT